The source of this T cell receptor beta chain is a study of vaccination and CD4 T cells after COVID-19. Overall study: Collection of post-COVID samples occurred a median approximately 100 days after diagnosis, spanning a range of 35 to 161. Cells were stimulated with overlapping spike peptides from SARS-CoV-2, HCoV-NL63, HCoV-OC43 and HCoV-229E.

Noted treatment: roughly 11-day PBMC culture with coronavirus spike peptide pools or control peptides (ViraFEST assay). Cultured CD4+ T-cell DNA underwent Oncomine TCR Beta short-read sequencing. TCRdb re-derived calls from the PCR reads in MiXCR, one entry per CDR3 protein. Counted here are approximately 11,000 distinct CDR3 sequences, around 78% occurring once; the ten biggest clones make up roughly 7.1%. Comment on this clonotype: The antigen remains undetermined.

In germline, CDR1 is LNHDA, CDR2 SQIVND (reference sequence). The trim removed 6 bases at V and 15 bases at J, leaving 24 bases unmatched. The CDR3 covers 17 residues. This TCR derives from a human donor who had recovered from COVID-19. The chain uses TRBV19 and TRBJ2-1; 9 bases fit TRBD2. The sequencing input was CD4+ T cells from blood, cultured in vitro. CDR3: CASSDRLSGRHPTSGFF. The CDR3 DNA sequence: TGTGCCAGTAGCGACAGATTAAGCGGGAGGCACCCAACTAGTGGGTTCTTC.